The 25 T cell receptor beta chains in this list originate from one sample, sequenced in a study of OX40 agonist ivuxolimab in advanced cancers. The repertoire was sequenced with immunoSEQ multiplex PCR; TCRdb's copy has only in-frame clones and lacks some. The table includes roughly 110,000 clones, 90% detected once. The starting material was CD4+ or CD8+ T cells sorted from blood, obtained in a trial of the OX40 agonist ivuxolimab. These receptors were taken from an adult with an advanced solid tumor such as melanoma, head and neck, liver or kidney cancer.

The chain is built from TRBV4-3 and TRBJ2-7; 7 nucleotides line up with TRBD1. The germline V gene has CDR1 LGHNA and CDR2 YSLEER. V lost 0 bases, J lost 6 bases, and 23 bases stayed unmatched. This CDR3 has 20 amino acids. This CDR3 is CASSQELLLATGYGDGEQYF. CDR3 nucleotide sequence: TGCGCCAGCAGCCAAGAATTGTTACTCGCGACAGGGTACGGTGATGGCGAGCAGTACTTC.

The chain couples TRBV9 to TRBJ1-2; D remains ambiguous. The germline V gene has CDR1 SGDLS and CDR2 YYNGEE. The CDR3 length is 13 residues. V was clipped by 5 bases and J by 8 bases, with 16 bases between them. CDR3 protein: CASSSSGSIGYTF. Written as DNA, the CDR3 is TGTGCCAGCAGTTCCAGTGGTTCGATCGGCTACACCTTC.

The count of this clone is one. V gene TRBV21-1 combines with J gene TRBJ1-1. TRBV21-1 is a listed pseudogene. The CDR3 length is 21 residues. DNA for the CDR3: TGTGCCAGCAGCAAAGACCTAAGAATCTTGTCACACGGGGGGCGATTGACTGAAGCTTTCTTT. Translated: CASSKDLRILSHGGRLTEAFF.

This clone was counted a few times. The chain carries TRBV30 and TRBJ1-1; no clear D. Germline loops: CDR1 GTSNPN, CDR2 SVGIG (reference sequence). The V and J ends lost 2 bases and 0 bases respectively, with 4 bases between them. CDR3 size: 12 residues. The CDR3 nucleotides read TGTGCCTGGAGTTTAGTGAACACTGAAGCTTTCTTT. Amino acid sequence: CAWSLVNTEAFF.

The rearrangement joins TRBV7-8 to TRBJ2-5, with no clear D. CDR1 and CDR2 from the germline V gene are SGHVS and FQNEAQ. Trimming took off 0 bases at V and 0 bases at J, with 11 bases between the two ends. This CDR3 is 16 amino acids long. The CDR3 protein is CASSLAETLYQETQYF. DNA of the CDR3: TGTGCCAGCAGCTTAGCAGAGACGTTGTACCAAGAGACCCAGTACTTC.

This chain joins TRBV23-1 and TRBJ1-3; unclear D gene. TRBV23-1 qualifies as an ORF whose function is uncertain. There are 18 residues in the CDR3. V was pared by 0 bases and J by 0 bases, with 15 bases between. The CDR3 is CASSQSKALQSSGNTIYF. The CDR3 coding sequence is TGCGCCAGCAGTCAATCGAAAGCCCTTCAAAGCTCTGGAAACACCATATATTTT.

The DNA for the CDR3 is TGCGCCAGCTCAATCCAGGGAACGGGGAATGAGCAGTTCTTC. It specifies CASSIQGTGNEQFF. This chain connects TRBV5-1 to TRBJ2-1; D possibly matches TRBD1 or TRBD2 (5 bases each). The CDR3 contains 14 residues. Germline CDR1 SGHRS, CDR2 YFSETQ. V dropped 7 bases and J dropped 7 bases, with 18 bases sitting between them.

The CDR3 is CASSYGQGYTF. CDR3 sequence (DNA): TGTGCCAGCAGTTACGGGCAGGGCTACACCTTC. The chain carries TRBV6-1 and TRBJ1-2; D remains ambiguous. V was shortened by 5 bases and J by 8 bases, with 9 bases between the two germline ends. The CDR3 totals 11 residues. Germline V CDR1 and CDR2: MNHNS, SASEGT.

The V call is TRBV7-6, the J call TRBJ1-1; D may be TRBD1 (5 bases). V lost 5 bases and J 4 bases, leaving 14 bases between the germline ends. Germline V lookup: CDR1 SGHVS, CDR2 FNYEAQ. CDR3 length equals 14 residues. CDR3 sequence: CASSGGGFATEAFF. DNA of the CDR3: TGTGCCAGCAGCGGGGGGGGGTTCGCCACTGAAGCTTTCTTT.

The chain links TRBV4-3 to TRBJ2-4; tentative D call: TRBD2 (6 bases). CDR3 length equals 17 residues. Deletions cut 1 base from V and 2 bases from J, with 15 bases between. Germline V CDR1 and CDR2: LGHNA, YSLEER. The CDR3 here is CASSQVGRRDTKNIQYF. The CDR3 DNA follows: TGCGCCAGCAGCCAAGTGGGGCGGCGGGATACCAAAAACATTCAGTACTTC.

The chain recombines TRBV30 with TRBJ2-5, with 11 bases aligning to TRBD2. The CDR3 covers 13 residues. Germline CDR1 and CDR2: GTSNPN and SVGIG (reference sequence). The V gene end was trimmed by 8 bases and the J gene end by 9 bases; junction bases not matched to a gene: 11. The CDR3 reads CAGYLAGGPAQYF. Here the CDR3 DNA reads TGTGCCGGATACCTAGCGGGGGGTCCAGCCCAGTACTTC.

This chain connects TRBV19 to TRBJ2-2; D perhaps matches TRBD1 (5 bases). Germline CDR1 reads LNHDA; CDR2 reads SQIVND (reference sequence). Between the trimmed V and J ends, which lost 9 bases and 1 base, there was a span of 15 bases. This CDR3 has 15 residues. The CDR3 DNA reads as TGTGCCAGCAAGATAGGGGATAAGAACACCGGGGAGCTGTTTTTT. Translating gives CASKIGDKNTGELFF.

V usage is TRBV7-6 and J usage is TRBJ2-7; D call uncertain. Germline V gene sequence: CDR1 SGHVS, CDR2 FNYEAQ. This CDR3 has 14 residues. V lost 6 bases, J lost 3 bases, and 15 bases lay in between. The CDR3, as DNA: TGTGCCAGCAGTCATTGCCGGGCCGACTACGAGCAGTACTTC. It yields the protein CASSHCRADYEQYF.

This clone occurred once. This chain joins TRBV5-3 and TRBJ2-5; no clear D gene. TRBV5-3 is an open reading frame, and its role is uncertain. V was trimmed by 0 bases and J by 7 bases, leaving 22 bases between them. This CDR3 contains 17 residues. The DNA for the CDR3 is TGTGCCAGAAGCTTGGTGAGGATATTTGCTGAGCCTATGACCCAGTACTTC. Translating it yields CARSLVRIFAEPMTQYF.

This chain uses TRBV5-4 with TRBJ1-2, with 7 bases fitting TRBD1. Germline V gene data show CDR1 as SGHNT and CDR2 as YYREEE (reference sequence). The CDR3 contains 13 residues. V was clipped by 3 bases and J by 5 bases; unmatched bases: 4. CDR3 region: CASSSGTDYGYTF. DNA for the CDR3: TGTGCCAGCAGCTCAGGGACAGATTATGGCTACACCTTC. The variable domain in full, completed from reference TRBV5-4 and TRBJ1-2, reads ETGVTQSPTHLIKTRGQQVTLRCSSQSGHNTVSWYQQALGQGPQFIFQYYREEENGRGNFPPRFSGLQFPNYSSELNVNALELDDSALYLCASSSGTDYGYTFGSGTRLTVV.

In nucleotides, the CDR3 is TGTGCCAGCAGTGTGGGAGGGAATACGGGGGAGCTGTTTTTT. This encodes CASSVGGNTGELFF. The chain employs TRBV25-1 and TRBJ2-2; 7 bases line up with TRBD2. The CDR3 runs to 14 residues. CDR1 and CDR2 (germline): MGHDK, SYGVNS. The ends lost 4 bases at V and 8 bases at J; junction bases unmatched: 7.

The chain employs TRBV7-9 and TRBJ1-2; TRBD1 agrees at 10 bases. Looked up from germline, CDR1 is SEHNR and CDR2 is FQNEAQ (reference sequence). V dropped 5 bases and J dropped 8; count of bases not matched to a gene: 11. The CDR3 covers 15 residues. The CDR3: CASSRGTGESSGYTF. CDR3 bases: TGTGCCAGCAGCCGGGGGACAGGGGAGTCTAGCGGCTACACCTTC.

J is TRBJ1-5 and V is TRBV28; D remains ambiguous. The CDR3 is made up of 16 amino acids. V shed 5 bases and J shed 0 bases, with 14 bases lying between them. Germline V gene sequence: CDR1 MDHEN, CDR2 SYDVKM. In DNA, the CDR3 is TGTGCCAGCAGTCCCGCCGGCCCCTATAGCAATCAGCCCCAGCATTTT. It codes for CASSPAGPYSNQPQHF.

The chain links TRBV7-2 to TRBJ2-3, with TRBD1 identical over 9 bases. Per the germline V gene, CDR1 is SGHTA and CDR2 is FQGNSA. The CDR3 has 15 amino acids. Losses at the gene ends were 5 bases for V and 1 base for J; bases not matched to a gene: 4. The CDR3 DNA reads TGTGCCAGCAGCGCACAGGGGGCCGGCACAGATACGCAGTATTTT. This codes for CASSAQGAGTDTQYF. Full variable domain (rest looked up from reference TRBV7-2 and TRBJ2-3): GAGVSQSPSNKVTEKGKDVELRCDPISGHTALYWYRQSLGQGLEFLIYFQGNSAPDKSGLPSDRFSAERTGGSVSTLTIQRTQQEDSAVYLCASSAQGAGTDTQYFGPGTRLTVL.

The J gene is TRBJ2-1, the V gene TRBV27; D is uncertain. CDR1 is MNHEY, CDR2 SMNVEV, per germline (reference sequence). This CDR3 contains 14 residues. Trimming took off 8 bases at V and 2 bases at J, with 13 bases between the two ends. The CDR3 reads CASVNQGTYNEQFF. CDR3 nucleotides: TGTGCCAGCGTTAACCAAGGAACCTACAATGAGCAGTTCTTC.

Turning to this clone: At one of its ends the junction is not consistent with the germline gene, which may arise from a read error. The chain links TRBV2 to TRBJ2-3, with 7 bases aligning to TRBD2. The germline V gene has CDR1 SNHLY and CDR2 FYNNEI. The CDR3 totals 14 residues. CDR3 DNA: TGTGCCAGCAGTGAAGGACTAGCCTCAGACACGCAGTATTTT. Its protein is CASSEGLASDTQYF.

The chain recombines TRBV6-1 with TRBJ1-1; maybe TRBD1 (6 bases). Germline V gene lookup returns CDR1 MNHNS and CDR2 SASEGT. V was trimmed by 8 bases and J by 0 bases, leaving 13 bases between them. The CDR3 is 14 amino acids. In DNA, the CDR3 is TGTGCCAGCGTCACAGGGACCATGAACACTGAAGCTTTCTTT. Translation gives CASVTGTMNTEAFF.

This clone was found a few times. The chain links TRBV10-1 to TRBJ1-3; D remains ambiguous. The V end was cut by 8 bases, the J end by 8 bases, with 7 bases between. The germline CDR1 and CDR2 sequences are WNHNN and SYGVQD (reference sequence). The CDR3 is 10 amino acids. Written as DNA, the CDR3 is TGCGCCAGCCATCGAGACACCATATATTTT. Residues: CASHRDTIYF.

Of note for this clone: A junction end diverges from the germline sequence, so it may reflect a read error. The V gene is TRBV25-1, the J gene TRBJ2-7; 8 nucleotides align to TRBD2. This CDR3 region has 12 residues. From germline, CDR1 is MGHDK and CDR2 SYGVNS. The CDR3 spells CASSDRIAGFNF. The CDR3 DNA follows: TGTGCCAGCAGTGATCGGATAGCGGGGTTTAACTTC.

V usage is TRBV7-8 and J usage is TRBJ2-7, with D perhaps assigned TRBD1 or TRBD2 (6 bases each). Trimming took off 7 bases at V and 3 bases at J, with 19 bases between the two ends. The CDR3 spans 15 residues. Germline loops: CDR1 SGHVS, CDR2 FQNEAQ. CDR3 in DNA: TGTGCCAGCACCCCGACCCCGGGGGCGGGCTACGAGCAGTACTTC. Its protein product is CASTPTPGAGYEQYF.